This TCR beta chain stems from a study of beta chain features in type 1 diabetes. Study-level results: Moderately but significantly shorter TCRB CDR3s were found in Type 1 diabetes patients in all four CD4+ subsets.

Every isolated RNA sample was fully reverse transcribed, so sequencing captured expressed TCRB transcripts. Profiled with immunoSEQ multiplex PCR; TCRdb holds only in-frame clones, not every one. Of approximately 170,000 clones in the sample, roughly 8% were seen once. V lost 5 bases, J lost 4 bases, and 9 bases lay in between. Germline-derived CDR1 and CDR2 are LNHDA and SQIVND (reference sequence). The CDR3 covers 13 residues. This clone occurred many times. The antigen is not known. The rearrangement joins TRBV19 to TRBJ1-5; tentative D call: TRBD1 (5 bases). Material: central memory CD4+ T cells from blood. This receptor was obtained from a man between 18 and 29 years old with type 1 diabetes. For the CDR3, the DNA is TGTGCCAGTAGTGTCGCAGGGAATCAGCCCCAGCATTTT. Residues: CASSVAGNQPQHF.